This T cell receptor beta chain derives from a study of cytomegalovirus exposure and HLA in healthy donors. Study background: Findings of an earlier analysis included about 120 million unique TCR beta sequences from roughly 200 million T cells.

The PCR contained 60 Vbeta and 13 Jbeta primers. Profiling relied on immunoSEQ multiplex PCR, and the TCRdb table lists in-frame clones only, not all of them. This repertoire shows 110,000 or so clones, roughly two thirds found once; its top ten account for roughly 8%. Unrecorded immune exposure was likely among donors, who were nominally healthy when sampled. The CDR3 has 13 residues. The germline gives CDR1 SQVTM, CDR2 ANQGSEA. The V gene end was trimmed by 2 bases and the J gene end by 10 bases; junction bases not matched to a gene: 6. General study points: A later analysis associated 16,951 TCR beta sequences with HLA alleles at a 0.05 false discovery rate. A few CMV-associated chains were confirmed in vitro to be specific for CMV antigens.

With regard to this clone: Its specificity is unknown.

The chain combines TRBV29-1 with TRBJ2-1; TRBD2 matches at 9 bases. This sequence was found in a man aged 18 to 30 in good health and CMV-seropositive. Material for sequencing was PBMCs. Written as DNA, the CDR3 is TGCAGCGTTGAATCGGCTAGCGGGGCGGAGCAGTTCTTC. Translation: CSVESASGAEQFF.